This TCR beta chain was retrieved from a study of CD8 T cells in ankylosing spondylitis. TCRdb itself ran the 5' RACE reads through MiXCR, one entry per CDR3 protein. The data contain 250,000 to 300,000 distinct CDR3 sequences, 20% of them seen just once; the ten biggest clones take up roughly 8%. This clonotype was seen more than once but under ten times. Its antigen is undetermined. General study points: Ankylosing spondylitis blood seemed to carry a telltale TCR beta motif made of about 8 highly homologous variants. Clones linked to the disease showed a CD8+ phenotype. They occurred at relatively low frequencies in peripheral blood.

This CDR3 has 16 residues. Germline V lookup: CDR1 LGHNA, CDR2 YNFKEQ. Trimming cost V 0 bases and J 2 bases, with 10 bases left between them. The TCR comes from a male donor with ankylosing spondylitis or in good health (not recorded which). The specimen sequenced was blood, either unsorted or a sorted T cell fraction (not recorded which). This sequence joins TRBV4-2 and TRBJ2-2, with D unclear. This CDR3 is CASSQDPPENTGELFF. For the CDR3, the DNA is TGTGCCAGCAGCCAAGATCCCCCAGAAAACACCGGGGAGCTGTTTTTT.